Following are 18 T cell receptor beta chains from one sample sequenced in a study of control samples from healthy donors and cancer patients. The repertoire was sequenced with immunoSEQ multiplex PCR; TCRdb's copy has only in-frame clones and lacks some. The data hold around 250,000 clones, with around 80% observed a single time. The specimen sequenced was PBMCs. These receptors all stem from a woman in her sixties or seventies with lung cancer.

V usage is TRBV6-2 or TRBV6-3 and J usage is TRBJ1-4, with D perhaps matching TRBD1 (6 bases). CDR3 size: 14 residues. The germline V gene has CDR1 MNHEY and CDR2 SVGEGT. V was trimmed by 4 bases and J by 8 bases, leaving 14 bases between them. The CDR3 DNA reads as TGTGCCAGCAGTTTACAGGGCGCCGGAGAAAAACTGTTTTTT. It specifies CASSLQGAGEKLFF.

The chain carries TRBV19 and TRBJ2-3; no reliable D call. V was pared by 8 bases and J by 4 bases, with 7 bases between. The germline CDR1 and CDR2 sequences are LNHDA and SQIVND (reference sequence). This CDR3 is built from 11 residues. The CDR3 sequence is CASSEADTQYF. Here the CDR3 DNA reads TGTGCCAGTTCTGAGGCAGATACGCAGTATTTT.

The V and J genes are TRBV4-1 and TRBJ2-1, with a possible D match to TRBD2 (5 bases). The germline V and J ends were trimmed by 1 base and 10 bases, with 17 bases remaining between them. Germline V lookup: CDR1 MGHRA, CDR2 YSYEKL. This CDR3 comprises 15 residues. Here the CDR3 DNA reads TGCGCCAGCAGCCAAGTTGAGTACGGCCGAGGGGAGCAGTTCTTC. Encoded protein: CASSQVEYGRGEQFF.

V usage is TRBV6-5 and J usage is TRBJ1-6; D is unclear. V was pared by 6 bases and J by 3 bases, with 12 bases between. The germline gives CDR1 MNHEY, CDR2 SVGAGI. This CDR3 has 15 amino acids. The CDR3 spells CASRPPRSYNSPLHF. The CDR3 coding sequence is TGTGCCAGCAGGCCCCCCAGGAGCTATAATTCACCCCTCCACTTT.

The chain links TRBV14 to TRBJ2-5, with 7 bases aligning to TRBD1. The CDR3 consists of 15 residues. V lost 1 base to trimming and J lost 0 bases; unmatched junction nucleotides: 2. The V gene's germline CDR1 is SGHDN and CDR2 FVKESK. CDR3 sequence (DNA): TGTGCCAGCAGCCAAGGACAGGGCTACCAAGAGACCCAGTACTTC. This translates into CASSQGQGYQETQYF.

The V call is TRBV6-5, the J call TRBJ1-4; the match to TRBD1 covers 9 bases. The V and J ends lost 0 bases and 4 bases, in that order; junction bases with no gene match: 3. Germline CDR1 reads MNHEY; CDR2 reads SVGAGI. The CDR3 is 16 amino acids. The DNA of the CDR3 is TGTGCCAGCAGTTACTCGTCGGGACAGGGTAATGAAAAACTGTTTTTT. Its protein is CASSYSSGQGNEKLFF.

This chain links TRBV11-3 with TRBJ2-1; no firm D call. V lost 4 bases, J lost 6 bases, and 16 bases lay in between. The CDR3 loop spans 15 amino acids. CDR1 and CDR2 (germline): SGHNT, YENEEA. CDR3 sequence (DNA): TGTGCCAGCAGCTCTTCCCGGCGCGCGCCCAATGAGCAGTTCTTC. It yields the protein CASSSSRRAPNEQFF.

This rearrangement joins TRBV28 to TRBJ1-3; no clear D gene. CDR1 and CDR2 (germline): MDHEN, SYDVKM. CDR3 length: 12 residues. V was cut by 4 bases and J by 8 bases, with 9 bases left in between. The CDR3 reads CASSSHPYTIYF. In DNA form, the CDR3 reads TGTGCCAGCAGTTCCCACCCCTACACCATATATTTT.

The gene calls are TRBV5-6 and TRBJ1-2; 8 bases align to TRBD1. V trimming: 1 base; J trimming: 4 bases; junction bases outside the gene matches: 6. This CDR3 spans 15 amino acids. Per the germline V gene, CDR1 is SGHDT and CDR2 is YYEEEE. The CDR3 reads CASSLSGGGSYGYTF. CDR3 nucleotide sequence: TGTGCCAGCAGCTTGTCAGGGGGCGGAAGCTATGGCTACACCTTC.

In this sample, this clone turned up a few times. This sequence joins TRBV5-1 and TRBJ1-1; 8 nucleotides align to TRBD1. Germline CDR1 is SGHRS and CDR2 is YFSETQ. Losses at the gene ends were 5 bases for V and 2 bases for J; bases not matched to a gene: 5. The CDR3 runs to 14 residues. The CDR3 loop is CASSPTGGNTEAFF. The CDR3 nucleotides read TGCGCCAGCAGTCCAACAGGGGGTAACACTGAAGCTTTCTTT.

The rearrangement uses TRBV20-1 and TRBJ2-1, with unresolved D. Germline loops: CDR1 DFQATT, CDR2 SNEGSKA (reference sequence). V lost 5 bases to trimming and J lost 3 bases, with 2 bases between them. The CDR3 sequence is 10 residues long. CDR3 sequence reads: CSAYYNEQFF. As DNA, the CDR3 is TGCAGTGCTTACTACAATGAGCAGTTCTTC.

In the case of this clone: Compared with germline, one end of the junction differs, possibly owing to a read error. The chain links TRBV20-1 to TRBJ2-7, with 7 bases fitting TRBD1. The CDR3 has 11 residues. Germline CDR1 and CDR2: DFQATT and SNEGSKA (reference sequence). CDR3 coding DNA: TGCAGTGCTAGGGGGACCGGGACAGTTTCTTTC. Residues: CSARGTGTVSF.

The gene calls are TRBV5-8 and TRBJ2-7, with D maybe TRBD2 (6 bases). Germline CDR1 reads SGHTS; CDR2 reads YDEGEE. Trimming pared 4 bases from V and 0 bases from J, leaving 14 bases between. The CDR3 contains 15 residues. CDR3 sequence reads: CASSTGSRTSYEQYF. In DNA form, the CDR3 reads TGTGCCAGCAGCACCGGGAGCAGGACCTCCTACGAGCAGTACTTC.

The gene calls are TRBV14 and TRBJ1-6, with D possibly TRBD1 on 5 matching bases. The germline CDR1 and CDR2 sequences are SGHDN and FVKESK. V dropped 1 base and J dropped 6 bases, with 10 bases sitting between them. The CDR3 is made up of 15 amino acids. CDR3 DNA sequence: TGTGCCAGCAGCCAAGGAAAGGGGACTAATTCACCCCTCCACTTT. It yields the protein CASSQGKGTNSPLHF.

V usage is TRBV2 and J usage is TRBJ1-1; D perhaps matches TRBD1 (5 bases). The CDR3 is made up of 12 amino acids. Germline V gene data show CDR1 as SNHLY and CDR2 as FYNNEI. Between the trimmed V and J ends, which lost 5 bases and 11 bases, there was a span of 15 bases. CDR3 sequence (DNA): TGTGCCAGCAGTAGAGGGGAAGATACGGCTTTCTTT. It is translated as CASSRGEDTAFF.

This clone showed up just once. The chain couples TRBV2 to TRBJ1-4; D remains unclear. This CDR3 region has 13 residues. Germline V CDR1 and CDR2: SNHLY, FYNNEI. Between the trimmed V and J ends, which lost 8 bases and 3 bases, there was a span of 10 bases. This CDR3 reads CASVAPSNEKLFF. CDR3 sequence (DNA): TGTGCCAGCGTGGCTCCCTCTAATGAAAAACTGTTTTTT.

The CDR3 DNA follows: TGTGCCAGTAGTTACCGATCGAACACTGAAGCTTTCTTT. Encoded protein: CASSYRSNTEAFF. The chain combines TRBV19 with TRBJ1-1, with no clear D. This CDR3 has 13 amino acids. The germline V gene has CDR1 LNHDA and CDR2 SQIVND (reference sequence). The V and J ends lost 5 bases and 1 base respectively, with 8 bases between them.

This clone was counted between two and nine times. The V call is TRBV2, the J call TRBJ1-1; 8 bases are shared with TRBD1. There are 15 residues in the CDR3. From germline, CDR1 is SNHLY and CDR2 FYNNEI. Unmatched junction bases numbered 9, after V lost 4 bases and J lost 5 bases. CDR3 sequence: CASSADRGGGTEAFF. The CDR3 DNA sequence: TGTGCCAGCAGTGCTGACAGGGGAGGGGGAACTGAAGCTTTCTTT. The variable domain in full, completed from reference TRBV2 and TRBJ1-1, reads EPEVTQTPSHQVTQMGQEVILRCVPISNHLYFYWYRQILGQKVEFLVSFYNNEISEKSEIFDDQFSVERPDGSNFTLKIRSTKLEDSAMYFCASSADRGGGTEAFFGQGTRLTVV.